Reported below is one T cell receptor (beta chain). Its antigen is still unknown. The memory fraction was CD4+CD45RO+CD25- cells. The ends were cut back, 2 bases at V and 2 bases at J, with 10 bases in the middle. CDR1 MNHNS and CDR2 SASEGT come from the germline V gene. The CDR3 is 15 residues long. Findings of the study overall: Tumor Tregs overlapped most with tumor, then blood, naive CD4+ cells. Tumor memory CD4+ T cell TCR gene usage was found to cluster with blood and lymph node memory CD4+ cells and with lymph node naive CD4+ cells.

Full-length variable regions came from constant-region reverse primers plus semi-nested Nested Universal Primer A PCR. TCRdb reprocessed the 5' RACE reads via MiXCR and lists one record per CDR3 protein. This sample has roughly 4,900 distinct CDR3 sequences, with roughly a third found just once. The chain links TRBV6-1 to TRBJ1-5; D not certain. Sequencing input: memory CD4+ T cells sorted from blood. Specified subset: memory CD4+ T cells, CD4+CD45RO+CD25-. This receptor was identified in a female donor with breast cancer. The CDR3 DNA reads TGTGCCAGCAGTGAAAGGGTCTATGGCAATCAGCCCCAGCATTTT. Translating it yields CASSERVYGNQPQHF.